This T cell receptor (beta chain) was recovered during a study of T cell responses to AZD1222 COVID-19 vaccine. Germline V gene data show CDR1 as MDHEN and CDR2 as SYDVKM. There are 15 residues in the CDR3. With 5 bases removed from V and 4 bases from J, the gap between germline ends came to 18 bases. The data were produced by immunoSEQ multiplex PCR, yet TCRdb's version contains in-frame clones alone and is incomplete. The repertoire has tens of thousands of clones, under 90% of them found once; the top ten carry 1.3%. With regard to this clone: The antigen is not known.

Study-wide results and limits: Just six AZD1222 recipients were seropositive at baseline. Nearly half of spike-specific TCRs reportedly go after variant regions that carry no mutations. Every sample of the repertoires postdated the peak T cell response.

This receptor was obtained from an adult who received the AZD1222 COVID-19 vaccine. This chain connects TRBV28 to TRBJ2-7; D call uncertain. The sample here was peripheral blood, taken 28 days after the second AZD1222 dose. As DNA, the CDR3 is TGTGCCAGCAGTCCTTTTCGGCAGAGTAAGTACGAGCAGTACTTC. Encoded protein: CASSPFRQSKYEQYF.